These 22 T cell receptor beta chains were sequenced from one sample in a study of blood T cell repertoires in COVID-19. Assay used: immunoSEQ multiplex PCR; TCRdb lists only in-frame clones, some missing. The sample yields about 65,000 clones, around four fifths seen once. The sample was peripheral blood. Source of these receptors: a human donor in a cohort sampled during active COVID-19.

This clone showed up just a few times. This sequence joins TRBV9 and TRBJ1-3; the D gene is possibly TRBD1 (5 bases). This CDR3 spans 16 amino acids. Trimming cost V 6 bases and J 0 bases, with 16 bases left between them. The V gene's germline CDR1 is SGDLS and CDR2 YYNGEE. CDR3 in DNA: TGTGCCAGCACGGGGGGGACGGTAAACTCTGGAAACACCATATATTTT. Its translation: CASTGGTVNSGNTIYF.

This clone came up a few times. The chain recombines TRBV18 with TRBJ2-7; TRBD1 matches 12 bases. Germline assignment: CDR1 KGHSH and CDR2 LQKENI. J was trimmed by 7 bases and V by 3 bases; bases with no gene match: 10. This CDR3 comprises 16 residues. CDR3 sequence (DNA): TGTGCCAGCTCACCGTCGGGGACAGGGGGCATGTGGGAGCAGTACTTC. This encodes CASSPSGTGGMWEQYF.

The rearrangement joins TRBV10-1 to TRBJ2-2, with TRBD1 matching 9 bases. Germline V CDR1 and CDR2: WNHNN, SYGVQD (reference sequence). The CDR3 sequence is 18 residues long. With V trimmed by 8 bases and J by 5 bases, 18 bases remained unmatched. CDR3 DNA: TGCGCCAGCCCTCCGGGACAGGGATCCCAGATGGGAACCGGGGAGCTGTTTTTT. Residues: CASPPGQGSQMGTGELFF.

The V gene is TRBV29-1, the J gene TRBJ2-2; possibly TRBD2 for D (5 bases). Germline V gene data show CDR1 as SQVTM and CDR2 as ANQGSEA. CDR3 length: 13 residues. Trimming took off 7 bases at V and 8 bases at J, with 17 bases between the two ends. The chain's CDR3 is CSAQGNSGGELFF. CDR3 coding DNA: TGCAGCGCTCAAGGGAACTCGGGAGGGGAGCTGTTTTTT.

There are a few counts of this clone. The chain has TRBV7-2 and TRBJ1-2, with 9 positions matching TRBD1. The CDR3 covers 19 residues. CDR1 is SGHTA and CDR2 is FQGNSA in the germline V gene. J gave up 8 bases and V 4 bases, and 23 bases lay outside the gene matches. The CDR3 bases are TGTGCCAGCAGCTCCGAAGCAGCTAGACGGACAGGGGCTCCTATCGGCTACACCTTC. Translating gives CASSSEAARRTGAPIGYTF. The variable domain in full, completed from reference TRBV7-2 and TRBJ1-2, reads GAGVSQSPSNKVTEKGKDVELRCDPISGHTALYWYRQSLGQGLEFLIYFQGNSAPDKSGLPSDRFSAERTGGSVSTLTIQRTQQEDSAVYLCASSSEAARRTGAPIGYTFGSGTRLTVV.

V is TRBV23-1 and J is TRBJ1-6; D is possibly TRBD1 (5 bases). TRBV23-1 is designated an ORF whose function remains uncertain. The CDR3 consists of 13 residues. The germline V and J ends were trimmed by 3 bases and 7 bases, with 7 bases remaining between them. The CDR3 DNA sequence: TGCGCCAGCAGTCAGGGGCAAAATTCACCCCTCCACTTT. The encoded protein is CASSQGQNSPLHF.

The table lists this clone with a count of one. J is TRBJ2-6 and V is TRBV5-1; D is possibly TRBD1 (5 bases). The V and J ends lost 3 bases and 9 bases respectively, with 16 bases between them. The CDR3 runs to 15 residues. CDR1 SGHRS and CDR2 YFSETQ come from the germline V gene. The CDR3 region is CASSWHDIQGNVLTF. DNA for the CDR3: TGCGCCAGCAGCTGGCACGACATCCAGGGCAACGTCCTGACTTTC.

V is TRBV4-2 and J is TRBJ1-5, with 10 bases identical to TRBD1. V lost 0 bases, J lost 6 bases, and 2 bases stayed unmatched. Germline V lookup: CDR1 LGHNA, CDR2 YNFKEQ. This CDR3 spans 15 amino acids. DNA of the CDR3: TGTGCCAGCAGCCAAGAAGACAGGGGGCCTCAGCCCCAGCATTTT. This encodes CASSQEDRGPQPQHF.

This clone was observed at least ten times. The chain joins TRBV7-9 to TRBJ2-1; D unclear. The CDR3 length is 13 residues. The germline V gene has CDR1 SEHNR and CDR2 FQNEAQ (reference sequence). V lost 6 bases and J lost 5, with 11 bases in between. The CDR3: CASSRYFNNEQFF. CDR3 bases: TGTGCCAGCAGTCGCTACTTCAACAATGAGCAGTTCTTC.

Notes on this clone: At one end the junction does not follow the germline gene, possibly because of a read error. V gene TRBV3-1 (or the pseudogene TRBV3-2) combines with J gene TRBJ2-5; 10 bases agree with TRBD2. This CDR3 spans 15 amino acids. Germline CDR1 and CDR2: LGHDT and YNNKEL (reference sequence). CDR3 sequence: CASSQVLLAGEAQYF. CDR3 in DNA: TGTGCCAGCAGCCAAGTGCTTCTAGCGGGAGAGGCCCAGTACTTC.

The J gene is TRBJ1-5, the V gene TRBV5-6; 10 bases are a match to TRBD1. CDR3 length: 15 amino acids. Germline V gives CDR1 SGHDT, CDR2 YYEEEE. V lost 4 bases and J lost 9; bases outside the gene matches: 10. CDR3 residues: CASSGDRGGRSPQHF. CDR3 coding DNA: TGTGCCAGCAGCGGGGACAGGGGAGGCCGATCGCCCCAGCATTTT.

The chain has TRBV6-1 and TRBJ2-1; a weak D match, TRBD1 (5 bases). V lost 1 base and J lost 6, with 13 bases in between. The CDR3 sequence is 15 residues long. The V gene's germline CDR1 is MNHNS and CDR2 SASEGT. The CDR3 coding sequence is TGTGCCAGCAGTGAAGGGCAGGGTTCCCTCAATGAGCAGTTCTTC. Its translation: CASSEGQGSLNEQFF.

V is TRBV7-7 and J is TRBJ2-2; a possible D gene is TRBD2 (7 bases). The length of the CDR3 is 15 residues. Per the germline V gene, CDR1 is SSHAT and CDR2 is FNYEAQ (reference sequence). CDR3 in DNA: TGTGCTGGCGGAGGGGGGGAACTATTTACCGGGGAGCTGTTTTTT. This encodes CAGGGGELFTGELFF.

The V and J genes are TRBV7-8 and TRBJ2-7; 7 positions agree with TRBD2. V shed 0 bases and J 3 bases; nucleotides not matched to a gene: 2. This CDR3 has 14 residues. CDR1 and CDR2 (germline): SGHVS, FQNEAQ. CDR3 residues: CASSLARGSYEQYF. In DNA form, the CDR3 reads TGTGCCAGCAGCTTAGCGCGGGGGAGCTACGAGCAGTACTTC.

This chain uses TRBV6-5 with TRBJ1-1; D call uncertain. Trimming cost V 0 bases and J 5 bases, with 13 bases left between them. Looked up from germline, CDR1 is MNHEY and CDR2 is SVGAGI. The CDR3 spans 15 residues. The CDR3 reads CASSYSNSVRTEAFF. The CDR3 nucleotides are TGTGCCAGCAGTTACTCCAATTCGGTTCGGACTGAAGCTTTCTTT.

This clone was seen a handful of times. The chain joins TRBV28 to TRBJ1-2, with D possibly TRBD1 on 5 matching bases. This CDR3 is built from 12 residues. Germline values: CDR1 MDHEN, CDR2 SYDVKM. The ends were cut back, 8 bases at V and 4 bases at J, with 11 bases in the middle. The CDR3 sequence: CASGRRGYGYTF. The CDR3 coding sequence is TGTGCCAGCGGCAGGAGGGGCTATGGCTACACCTTC.

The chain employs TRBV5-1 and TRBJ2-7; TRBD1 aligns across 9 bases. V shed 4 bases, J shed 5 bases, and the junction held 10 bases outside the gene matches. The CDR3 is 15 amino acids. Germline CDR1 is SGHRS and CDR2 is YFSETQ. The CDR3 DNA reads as TGCGCCAGCAGCCAGGGACAGGGCTTAGGGGACGAGCAGTACTTC. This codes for CASSQGQGLGDEQYF.

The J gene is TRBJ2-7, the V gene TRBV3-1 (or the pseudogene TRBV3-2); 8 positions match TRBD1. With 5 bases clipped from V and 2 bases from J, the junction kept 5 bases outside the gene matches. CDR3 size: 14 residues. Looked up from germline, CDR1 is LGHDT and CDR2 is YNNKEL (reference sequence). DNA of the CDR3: TGTGCCAGCAGCTCCGGGACAGGAACCTACGAGCAGTACTTC. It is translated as CASSSGTGTYEQYF.

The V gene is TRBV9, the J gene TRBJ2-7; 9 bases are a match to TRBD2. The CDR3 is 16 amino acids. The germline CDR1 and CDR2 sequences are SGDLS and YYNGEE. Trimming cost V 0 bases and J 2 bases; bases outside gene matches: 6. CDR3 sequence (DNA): TGTGCCAGCAGCGTAGAAATCGGCGGGGGGGCCTACGAGCAGTACTTC. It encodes CASSVEIGGGAYEQYF.

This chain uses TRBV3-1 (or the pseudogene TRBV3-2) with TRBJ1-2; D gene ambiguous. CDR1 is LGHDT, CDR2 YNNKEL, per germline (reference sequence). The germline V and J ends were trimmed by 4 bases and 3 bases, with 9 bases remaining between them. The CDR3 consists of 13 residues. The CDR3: CASSPMEDYGYTF. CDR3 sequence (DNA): TGTGCCAGCAGCCCCATGGAGGACTATGGCTACACCTTC.

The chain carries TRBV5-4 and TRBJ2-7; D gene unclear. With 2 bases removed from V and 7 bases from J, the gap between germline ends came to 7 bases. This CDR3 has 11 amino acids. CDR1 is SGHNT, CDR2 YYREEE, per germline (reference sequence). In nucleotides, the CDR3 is TGTGCCAGCAGCTTCATCGGTGAGCAGTACTTC. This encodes CASSFIGEQYF. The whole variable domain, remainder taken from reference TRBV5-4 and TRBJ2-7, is ETGVTQSPTHLIKTRGQQVTLRCSSQSGHNTVSWYQQALGQGPQFIFQYYREEENGRGNFPPRFSGLQFPNYSSELNVNALELDDSALYLCASSFIGEQYFGPGTRLTVT.

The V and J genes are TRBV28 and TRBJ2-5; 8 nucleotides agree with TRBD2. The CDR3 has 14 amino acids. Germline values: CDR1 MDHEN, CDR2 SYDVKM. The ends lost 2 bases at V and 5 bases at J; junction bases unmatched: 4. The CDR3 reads CASSLTGGPETQYF. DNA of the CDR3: TGTGCCAGCAGTTTAACGGGAGGGCCGGAGACCCAGTACTTC.